The 15 T cell receptor beta chains below all came from one sample that was sequenced in a study of molecular identifiers for immune sequencing clone quantification. TCRdb analysed the PCR reads with MiXCR anew, one entry per CDR3 protein. The sample consists of more than 70,000 distinct CDR3 sequences, approximately 22% of them appearing once. The sample consisted of naive CD8+ T cells from blood, with Jurkat cell RNA spiked in. Stated subset: FACS-sorted CD8+CD4-CCR7+CD45RA+ naive T cells. These receptor sequences come from a human donor in good health. Some libraries in this study had Jurkat cell RNA spiked in.

For this clonotype: A much larger clone lies one base from this, so it may be a read error. This chain uses TRBV6-2 or TRBV6-3 with TRBJ2-7; D gene ambiguous. CDR3 size: 13 residues. Germline CDR1 MNHEY, CDR2 SVGEGT. CDR3 sequence: CVSSYDTGYEQYF. The CDR3 nucleotides are TGTGTCAGCAGTTACGATACGGGCTACGAGCAGTACTTC.

This clonotype was seen repeatedly, ten times or more. The chain couples TRBV28 to TRBJ1-5; TRBD1 is a possible D gene (6 bases). The CDR3 contains 15 residues. The germline V and J ends were trimmed by 3 bases and 7 bases, with 16 bases remaining between them. Germline lookup yields CDR1 MDHEN and CDR2 SYDVKM. DNA of the CDR3: TGTGCCAGCAGTTTGACAGGTCCCTTCAAGCAGCCCCAGCATTTT. It specifies CASSLTGPFKQPQHF.

In this sample, this clonotype turned up a few times. The chain couples TRBV9 to TRBJ2-7; a possible D gene is TRBD2 (5 bases). Per germline, CDR1 SGDLS and CDR2 YYNGEE. CDR3 length: 15 residues. Trimming took 0 bases from V and 0 from J, leaving 10 bases between them. CDR3 DNA: TGTGCCAGCAGCGTAGGGTCTGCGGGCTCCTACGAGCAGTACTTC. As protein: CASSVGSAGSYEQYF.

In this sample, this clonotype turned up many times. The chain joins TRBV29-1 to TRBJ2-3; D is ambiguous. From germline, CDR1 is SQVTM and CDR2 ANQGSEA. CDR3 length: 12 amino acids. Trimming cost V 1 base and J 6 bases, with 8 bases left between them. DNA for the CDR3: TGCAGCGTTGAAGGCGTCGAGGATACGCAGTATTTT. Translating it yields CSVEGVEDTQYF.

This clonotype has at least ten counts. The V and J genes are TRBV4-3 and TRBJ2-3; TRBD1 aligns across 7 bases. V gave up 5 bases and J gave up 0 bases; unmatched junction bases: 2. Germline assignment: CDR1 LGHNA and CDR2 YSLEER. The CDR3 is made up of 14 amino acids. CDR3 bases: TGCGCCAGCAGCGGGACAGCTAGCACAGATACGCAGTATTTT. Protein sequence: CASSGTASTDTQYF.

The chain recombines TRBV25-1 with TRBJ2-7; the D is unclear. The CDR3 runs to 13 residues. The germline V and J ends were trimmed by 5 bases and 6 bases, with 14 bases remaining between them. Germline V lookup: CDR1 MGHDK, CDR2 SYGVNS. The CDR3 DNA sequence: TGTGCCAGCAGTCTCGGGTGTCATGGCGAGCAGTACTTC. Protein: CASSLGCHGEQYF.

The table lists this clonotype with a count of one. Being one base from a much bigger clone, this may be a read error. The V and J genes are TRBV7-9 and TRBJ2-2; D is uncertain. Trimming removed 6 bases at V and 6 bases at J, with 8 bases between. Germline-derived CDR1 and CDR2 are SEHNR and FQNEAQ (reference sequence). The CDR3 totals 12 residues. The CDR3 nucleotides read TGTGCCAGCAGGGACCCCCCCGGGGAGCTGTTTTTT. Translating it yields CASRDPPGELFF.

This sequence joins TRBV29-1 and TRBJ2-2; D might be TRBD2 (5 bases). The length of the CDR3 is 12 residues. V was clipped by 6 bases and J by 7 bases, with 12 bases between them. CDR1 is SQVTM and CDR2 is ANQGSEA in the germline V gene. The CDR3 region has the DNA TGCAGCGTCGGGGAAGGGATCGGGGAGCTGTTTTTT. Its translation is CSVGEGIGELFF.

This clonotype has at least ten counts. V gene TRBV5-1 combines with J gene TRBJ1-5; D is unresolved. V shed 0 bases and J shed 2 bases, with 3 bases lying between them. Germline CDR1 reads SGHRS; CDR2 reads YFSETQ. The CDR3 loop spans 13 amino acids. For the CDR3, the DNA is TGCGCCAGCAGCTTGGTGGGCAATCAGCCCCAGCATTTT. Protein product: CASSLVGNQPQHF.

As concerns this clonotype: This may stem from a read error, because a much larger clone lies one nucleotide away. This CDR3 fails to terminate in the conserved phenylalanine or tryptophan, so it likely reflects a read error. The CDR3 sequence: CASSWGTQETQYL. CDR3 in DNA: TGCGCCAGCAGCTGGGGAACCCAAGAGACCCAGTACCTC. The chain joins TRBV5-1 to TRBJ2-5; D call uncertain. CDR1 and CDR2 (germline): SGHRS, YFSETQ. The CDR3 is 13 residues long. Between the trimmed V and J ends, which lost 3 bases and 1 base, there was a span of 7 bases.

This clonotype was counted at least ten times. The V gene is TRBV7-2, the J gene TRBJ1-5; the match to TRBD1 covers 7 bases. The CDR3 sequence is 16 residues long. Germline V gives CDR1 SGHTA, CDR2 FQGNSA. J gave up 0 bases and V 5 bases, and 7 bases lay outside the gene matches. CDR3 sequence reads: CASSLTGYYSNQPQHF. Here the CDR3 DNA reads TGTGCCAGCAGCCTGACAGGGTATTATAGCAATCAGCCCCAGCATTTT.

V gene TRBV11-3 combines with J gene TRBJ2-5, with 7 bases fitting TRBD1. Germline CDR1 and CDR2: SGHNT and YENEEA. The trim removed 5 bases at V and 5 bases at J, leaving 11 bases unmatched. This CDR3 comprises 15 residues. This CDR3 reads CASSEDGDSTETQYF. The CDR3 region has the DNA TGTGCCAGCAGCGAGGACGGGGACAGTACCGAGACCCAGTACTTC.

This clonotype was recorded many times. Germline and junction disagree at one end, which may indicate a read error. CDR3 in DNA: TGTGCCTGGAGTCAACGGACTAGCGGGGTCAACGTCCTGACTTTC. The encoded protein is CAWSQRTSGVNVLTF. J is TRBJ2-6 and V is TRBV30; 12 bases are shared with TRBD2. Germline-derived CDR1 and CDR2 are GTSNPN and SVGIG (reference sequence). The CDR3 spans 15 residues.

This clonotype was recorded at least ten times. The chain joins TRBV5-1 to TRBJ2-3; 12 bases are a match to TRBD2. The CDR3 runs 16 residues. Losses at the gene ends were 3 bases for V and 1 base for J; bases not matched to a gene: 3. Germline V gene data show CDR1 as SGHRS and CDR2 as YFSETQ. CDR3 DNA: TGCGCCAGCAGCTCTAGACTAGCGGGAGGCACAGATACGCAGTATTTT. Translation: CASSSRLAGGTDTQYF. The full variable domain, completed using reference TRBV5-1 and TRBJ2-3, is KAGVTQTPRYLIKTRGQQVTLSCSPISGHRSVSWYQQTPGQGLQFLFEYFSETQRNKGNFPGRFSGRQFSNSRSEMNVSTLELGDSALYLCASSSRLAGGTDTQYFGPGTRLTVL.

Concerning this clonotype itself: With a much larger clone just one base away, this may be a read error. J is TRBJ1-1 and V is TRBV7-6, with no clear D. Germline CDR1 and CDR2: SGHVS and FNYEAQ. The CDR3 is made up of 15 amino acids. Trimming pared 2 bases from V and 4 bases from J, leaving 14 bases between. The CDR3 region has the DNA TGTGCCAGCAGCTTAAGGCCCGCCCATTCCACTGAAGCTTTCTTT. As protein: CASSLRPAHSTEAFF.